This T cell receptor beta chain was identified during a study of blood T cell repertoires in COVID-19. In the study overall: The United States, Italy and Spain supplied acute and convalescent COVID-19 samples. PBMCs, B-cell-depleted T cells, or T cells were the source of the cDNA or gDNA that made up the material.

The CDR3 is made up of 14 amino acids. The V end was cut by 4 bases, the J end by 5 bases, with 14 bases between. From germline, CDR1 is SGHAT and CDR2 FQNNGV. The authors' processing: Amplification with reference gene primers provided the estimates of nucleated cell counts. Only in-frame clones appear in the TCRdb table, and some are missing; sequencing was by immunoSEQ multiplex PCR. V and J calls and clone size come straight from that table; D and trimming were deduced from the DNA. The sample holds a few hundred thousand clones, about four fifths seen once. This chain joins TRBV11-2 and TRBJ1-2; D is perhaps TRBD1 (5 bases). Sequencing was done on a sample of peripheral blood. The sequence was obtained from a man of 80 years or more with acute or convalescent COVID-19. CDR3 in amino acids: CASSSELGGYGYTF. In nucleotides, the CDR3 is TGTGCCAGCAGCTCAGAGCTCGGGGGGTATGGCTACACCTTC.